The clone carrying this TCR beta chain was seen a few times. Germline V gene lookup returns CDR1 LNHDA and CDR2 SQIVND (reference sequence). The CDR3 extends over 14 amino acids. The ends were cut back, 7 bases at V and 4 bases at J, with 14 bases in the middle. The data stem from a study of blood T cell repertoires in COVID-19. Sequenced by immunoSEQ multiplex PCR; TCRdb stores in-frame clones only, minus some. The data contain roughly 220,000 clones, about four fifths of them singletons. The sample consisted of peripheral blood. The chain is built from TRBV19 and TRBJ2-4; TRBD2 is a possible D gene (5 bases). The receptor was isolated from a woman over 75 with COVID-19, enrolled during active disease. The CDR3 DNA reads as TGTGCCAGTACCCGCGGGCAAGATAAAAACATTCAGTACTTC. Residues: CASTRGQDKNIQYF.